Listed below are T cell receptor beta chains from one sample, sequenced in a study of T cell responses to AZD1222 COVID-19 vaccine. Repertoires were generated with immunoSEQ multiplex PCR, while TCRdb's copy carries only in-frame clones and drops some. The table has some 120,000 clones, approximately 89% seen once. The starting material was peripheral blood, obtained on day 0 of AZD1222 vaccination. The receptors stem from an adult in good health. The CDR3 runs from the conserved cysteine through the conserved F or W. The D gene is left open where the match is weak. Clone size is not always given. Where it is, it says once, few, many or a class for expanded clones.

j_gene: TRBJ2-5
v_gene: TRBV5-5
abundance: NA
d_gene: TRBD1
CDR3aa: CASSFAQGAGETQYF
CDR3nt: TGTGCCAGCAGCTTTGCACAGGGGGCAGGAGAGACCCAGTACTTC

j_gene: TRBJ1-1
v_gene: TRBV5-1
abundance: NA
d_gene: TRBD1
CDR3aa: CASSPGQYRGNTEAFF
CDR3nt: TGCGCCAGCAGCCCAGGACAGTACAGGGGGAACACTGAAGCTTTCTTT

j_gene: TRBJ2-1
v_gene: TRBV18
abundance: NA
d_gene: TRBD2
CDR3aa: CASSPNLLAGDYNEQFF
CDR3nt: TGTGCCAGCTCACCTAATCTACTAGCGGGAGACTACAATGAGCAGTTCTTC

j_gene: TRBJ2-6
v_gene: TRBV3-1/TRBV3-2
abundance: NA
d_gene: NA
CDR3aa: CASSQGANVLTF
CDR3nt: TGTGCCAGCAGCCAGGGGGCCAACGTCCTGACTTTC

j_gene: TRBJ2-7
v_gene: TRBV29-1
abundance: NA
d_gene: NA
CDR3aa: CSVDARGGYEQYF
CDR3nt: TGCAGCGTTGACGCCAGGGGAGGCTACGAGCAGTACTTC

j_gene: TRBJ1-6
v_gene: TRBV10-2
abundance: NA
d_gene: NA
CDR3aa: CASSDRANNSPLHF
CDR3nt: TGCGCCAGCAGTGACAGGGCTAATAATTCACCCCTCCACTTT

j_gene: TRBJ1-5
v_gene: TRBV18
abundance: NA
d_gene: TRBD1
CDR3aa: CASSPTRQGAGQPQHF
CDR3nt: TGTGCCAGCTCACCAACCCGACAGGGGGCCGGTCAGCCCCAGCATTTT

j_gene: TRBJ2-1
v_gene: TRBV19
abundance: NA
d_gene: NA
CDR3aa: CASSIAETSNEQFF
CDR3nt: TGTGCCAGTAGTATAGCTGAGACTAGCAATGAGCAGTTCTTC

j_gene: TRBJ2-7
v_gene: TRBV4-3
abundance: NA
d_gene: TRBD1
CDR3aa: CASSQSTDRGRGRRQYF
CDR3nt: TGCGCCAGCAGCCAATCTACCGACAGGGGGCGAGGTCGAAGGCAGTACTTC

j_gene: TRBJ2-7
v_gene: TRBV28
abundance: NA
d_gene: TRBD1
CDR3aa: CASRQGYEQYF
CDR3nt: TGTGCCAGCAGACAGGGGTACGAGCAGTACTTC

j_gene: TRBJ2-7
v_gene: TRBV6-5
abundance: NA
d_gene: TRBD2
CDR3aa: CASGLAGLSYEQYF
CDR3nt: TGTGCCAGCGGTCTAGCGGGCCTCTCCTACGAGCAGTACTTC

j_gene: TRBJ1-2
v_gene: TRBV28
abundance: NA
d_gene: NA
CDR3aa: CASTPKVGLLSYGYTF
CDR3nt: TGTGCCAGCACCCCAAAGGTGGGACTACTTAGTTATGGCTACACCTTC

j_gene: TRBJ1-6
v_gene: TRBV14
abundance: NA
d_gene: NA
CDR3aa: CASSQDGARLYSPLHF
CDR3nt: TGTGCCAGCAGCCAAGATGGGGCCAGGTTGTATTCACCCCTCCACTTT

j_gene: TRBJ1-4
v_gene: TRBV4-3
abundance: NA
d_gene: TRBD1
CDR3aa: CASSPTGATNEKLFF
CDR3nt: TGCGCCAGCAGCCCTACAGGGGCAACTAATGAAAAACTGTTTTTT

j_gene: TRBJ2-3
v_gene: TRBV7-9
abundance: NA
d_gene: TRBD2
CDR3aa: CASSPLAGGRSFADTQYF
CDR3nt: TGTGCCAGCAGCCCCCTAGCGGGGGGGAGGTCTTTCGCAGATACGCAGTATTTT

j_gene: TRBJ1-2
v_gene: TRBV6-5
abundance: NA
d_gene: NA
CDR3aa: CASSYEGRYGYTF
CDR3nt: TGTGCCAGCAGTTATGAAGGTCGCTATGGCTACACCTTC

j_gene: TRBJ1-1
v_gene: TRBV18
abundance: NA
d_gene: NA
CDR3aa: CASSLQGPAFF
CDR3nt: TGTGCCAGCTCACTCCAGGGGCCAGCTTTCTTT

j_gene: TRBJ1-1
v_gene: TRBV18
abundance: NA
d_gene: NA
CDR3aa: CASSGQKDTEAFF
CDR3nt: TGTGCCAGCTCAGGACAGAAAGACACTGAAGCTTTCTTT

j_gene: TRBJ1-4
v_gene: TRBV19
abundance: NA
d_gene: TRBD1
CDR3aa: CASSKDRGQEKLFF
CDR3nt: TGTGCCAGTAGTAAGGACAGGGGGCAAGAAAAACTGTTTTTT

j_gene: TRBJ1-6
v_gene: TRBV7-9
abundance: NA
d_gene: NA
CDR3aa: CASRSRGAANSPLHF
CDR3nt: TGTGCCAGCAGATCGCGGGGGGCGGCCAATTCACCCCTCCACTTT

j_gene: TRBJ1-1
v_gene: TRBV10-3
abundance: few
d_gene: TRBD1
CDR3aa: CAISDHRQGLARGTEAFF
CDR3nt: TGTGCCATCAGTGATCATAGACAGGGTTTGGCTAGAGGCACTGAAGCTTTCTTT

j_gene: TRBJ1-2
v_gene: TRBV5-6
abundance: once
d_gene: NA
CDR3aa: CASSLGDNYGYTF
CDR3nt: TGTGCCAGCAGCTTGGGGGACAACTATGGCTACACCTTC

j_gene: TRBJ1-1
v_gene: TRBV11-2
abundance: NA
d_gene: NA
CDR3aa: CASSLIDGEAFF
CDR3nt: TGTGCCAGCAGCTTAATTGACGGGGAAGCTTTCTTT

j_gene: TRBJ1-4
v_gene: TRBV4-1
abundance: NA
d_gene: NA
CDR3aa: CASSQTWAASTPKLFF
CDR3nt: TGCGCCAGCAGCCAGACGTGGGCAGCGTCGACACCAAAACTGTTTTTT

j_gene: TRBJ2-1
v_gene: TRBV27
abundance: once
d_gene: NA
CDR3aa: CASSLWGGPYNEQFF
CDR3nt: TGTGCCAGCAGTTTATGGGGGGGCCCCTACAATGAGCAGTTCTTC

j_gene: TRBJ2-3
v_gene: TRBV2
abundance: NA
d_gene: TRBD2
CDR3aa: CASSLAGGTDTQYF
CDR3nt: TGTGCCAGCAGTCTAGCGGGAGGTACAGATACGCAGTATTTT

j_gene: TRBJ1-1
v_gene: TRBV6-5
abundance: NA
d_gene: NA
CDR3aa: CASSYRSSLENTEAFF
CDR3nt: TGTGCCAGCAGTTACCGGAGCTCCCTTGAGAACACTGAAGCTTTCTTT

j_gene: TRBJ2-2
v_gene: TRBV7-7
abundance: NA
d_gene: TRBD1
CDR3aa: CASSIGTGATGELFF
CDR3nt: TGTGCTAGCAGCATCGGGACAGGGGCCACCGGGGAGCTGTTTTTT